The clone carrying this T cell receptor beta chain was recorded a few times. This record belongs to a study of blood T cell repertoires in COVID-19. Study overall: Donors in the United States, Italy and Spain gave samples during acute or convalescent COVID-19. Sample material is recorded as cDNA or gDNA derived from T cells, B-cell-depleted T cells, or PBMCs.

In the source study's methods: Quantification of nucleated cells was approximated via reference gene primer amplification. Libraries were prepared by immunoSEQ multiplex PCR; TCRdb keeps only in-frame clonotypes and omits some of them. V and J calls and clone size follow that table, whereas D and trimming were derived from the DNA. The sample carries 30,000 to 45,000 clones, around 85% recorded once. The sequenced sample was peripheral blood. The sequence came from a human donor in a cohort sampled during active COVID-19.

CDR3 coding DNA: TGTGCCAGCAGCTTAGCGCAGGGTACTGGAAACACCATATATTTT. This sequence encodes CASSLAQGTGNTIYF. The rearrangement links TRBV7-2 to TRBJ1-3; possibly TRBD1 for D (5 bases). There are 15 residues in the CDR3. Per the germline V gene, CDR1 is SGHTA and CDR2 is FQGNSA. Trimming removed 0 bases at V and 2 bases at J, with 8 bases between. Looking up the rest from reference TRBV7-2 and TRBJ1-3 gives the full variable domain: GAGVSQSPSNKVTEKGKDVELRCDPISGHTALYWYRQSLGQGLEFLIYFQGNSAPDKSGLPSDRFSAERTGGSVSTLTIQRTQQEDSAVYLCASSLAQGTGNTIYFGEGSWLTVV.